This T cell receptor beta chain was sequenced for a study of blood T cell repertoires in COVID-19. Study at large: The study drew acute and convalescent COVID-19 samples from the United States, Italy and Spain. Sources were T cells, B-cell-depleted T cells, or PBMCs; the material itself was cDNA or gDNA.

Seattle patient enrollment occurred during active infection, with longitudinal follow-up thereafter. In the original workflow: Reference gene primer amplification gave nucleated cell count estimates. The data were produced by immunoSEQ multiplex PCR, yet TCRdb's version contains in-frame clones alone and is incomplete. D and trimming come from the DNA, and the V and J calls and clone size come from that table. The data hold hundreds of thousands of clones, with roughly nine tenths observed a single time. Sequencing was done on a sample of peripheral blood. This clonotype originated in a man aged 18 to 30 with COVID-19, enrolled during active disease.

This CDR3 reads CASSQGGIADTQYF. Here the CDR3 DNA reads TGCGCCAGCAGCCAAGGAGGGATTGCAGATACGCAGTATTTT. The rearrangement joins TRBV4-1 to TRBJ2-3, with D maybe TRBD2 (5 bases). Germline assignment: CDR1 MGHRA and CDR2 YSYEKL. Trimming removed 1 base from V and 4 bases from J, with 9 bases in between. The CDR3 length is 14 residues.